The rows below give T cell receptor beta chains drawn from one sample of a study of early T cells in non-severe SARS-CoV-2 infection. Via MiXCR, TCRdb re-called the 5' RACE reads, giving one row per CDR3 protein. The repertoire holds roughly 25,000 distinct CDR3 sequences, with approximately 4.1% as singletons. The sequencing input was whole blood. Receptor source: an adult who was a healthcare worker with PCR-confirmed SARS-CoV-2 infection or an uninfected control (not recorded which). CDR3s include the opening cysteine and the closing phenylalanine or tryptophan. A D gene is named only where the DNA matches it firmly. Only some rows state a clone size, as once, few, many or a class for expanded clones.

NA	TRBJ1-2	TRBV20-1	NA	TGCAGTGCTCAGACAGCTCTCTATGGCTACACCTTC	CSAQTALYGYTF
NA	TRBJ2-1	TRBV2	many	TGTGCCAGCCGGGGTGATAGCTGGTACAATGAGCAGTTCTTC	CASRGDSWYNEQFF
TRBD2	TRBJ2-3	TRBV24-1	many	TGTGCCACCAGTGACCATAGACTAGCGGCCACCTCCACAGATACGCAGTATTTT	CATSDHRLAATSTDTQYF
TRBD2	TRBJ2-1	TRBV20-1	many	TGCAGTGCTAGAGCCCCGGGAGGGCGCTACAATGAGCAGTTCTTC	CSARAPGGRYNEQFF
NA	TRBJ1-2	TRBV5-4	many	TGTGCCAGCAGCTTTATATCGGAGAACTATGGCTACACCTTC	CASSFISENYGYTF
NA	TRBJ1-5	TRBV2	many	TGTGCCAGCACCGGGGGGCTCGGCAATCAGCCCCAGCATTTT	CASTGGLGNQPQHF
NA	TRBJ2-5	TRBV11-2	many	TGTGCCAGCAGCTATGGACAGCAAGATCAAGAGACCCAGTACTTC	CASSYGQQDQETQYF
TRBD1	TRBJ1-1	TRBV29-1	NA	TGCAGCGCCGCGGCGGGACAGGGCACTGAAGCTTTCTTT	CSAAAGQGTEAFF
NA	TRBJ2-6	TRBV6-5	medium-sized	TGTGCCAGCACCTACAGGACAGACTCTGGGGCCAACGTCCTGACTTTC	CASTYRTDSGANVLTF
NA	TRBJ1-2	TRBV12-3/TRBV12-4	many	TGTGCCAGCAGCCTTGGATTAAGTTATGGCTACACCTTC	CASSLGLSYGYTF
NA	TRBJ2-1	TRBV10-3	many	TGTGCCATCATGGCGAGCGGAATCACCAATGAGCAGTTCTTC	CAIMASGITNEQFF
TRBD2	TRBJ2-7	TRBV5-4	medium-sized	TGTGCCAGCAGCTTGGATGCTAGCGGCGCCTACGAGCAGTACTTC	CASSLDASGAYEQYF
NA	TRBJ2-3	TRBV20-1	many	TGCAGTGCTCCGGGACCAAGCACAGATACGCAGTATTTT	CSAPGPSTDTQYF
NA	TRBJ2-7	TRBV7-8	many	TGTGCCAGCAGCCCCCCGGGACGTAGCTCCTACGAGCAGTACTTC	CASSPPGRSSYEQYF
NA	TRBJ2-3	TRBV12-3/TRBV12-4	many	TGTGCCAGCACCCAGGGGCCGTTCAAGGATACGCAGTATTTT	CASTQGPFKDTQYF
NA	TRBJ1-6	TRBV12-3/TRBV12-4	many	TGTGCCAGCAGTTTCCTTGGTCCAAATTCACCCCTCCACTTT	CASSFLGPNSPLHF
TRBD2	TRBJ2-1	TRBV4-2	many	TGTGCCAGCAGCCAAGATCTGACTAGCGGGACAGGGAATGAGCAGTTCTTC	CASSQDLTSGTGNEQFF
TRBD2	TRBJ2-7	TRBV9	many	TGTGCCAGCAGCCCCGGGACTAGCGGCCACGAGCAGTACTTC	CASSPGTSGHEQYF
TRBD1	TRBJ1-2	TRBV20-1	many	TGCAGTGCTACCGGGACAGTGGGCTATGGCTACACCTTC	CSATGTVGYGYTF
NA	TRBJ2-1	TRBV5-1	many	TGCGCCAGCAGCCCGGACATTTGGGGTGGCGATGAGCAGTTCTTC	CASSPDIWGGDEQFF
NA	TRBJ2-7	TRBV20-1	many	TGCAGTGCTAGAGATGGCGGGGACTCCTACGAGCAGTACTTC	CSARDGGDSYEQYF
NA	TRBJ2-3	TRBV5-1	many	TGCGCCAGCAGCGCGACTAGTAGATCAGATACGCAGTATTTT	CASSATSRSDTQYF
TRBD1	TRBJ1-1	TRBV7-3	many	TGTGCCAGCAGCTCTGGCATGGGACAGTTGAACACTGAAGCTTTCTTT	CASSSGMGQLNTEAFF
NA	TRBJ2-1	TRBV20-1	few	TGCAGTGCTAGCCCCCTAAAAGATGAGCAGTTCTTC	CSASPLKDEQFF
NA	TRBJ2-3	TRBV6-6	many	TGTGCCAGCAGTTCGCCGGGCACAGATACGCAGTATTTT	CASSSPGTDTQYF
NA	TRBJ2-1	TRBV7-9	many	TGTGCCAGCAGCTCAATCCGGGACTTAAACAATGAGCAGTTCTTC	CASSSIRDLNNEQFF
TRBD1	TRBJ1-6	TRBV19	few	TGTGCCAGTAACCCGACAGGGAGCTATTCACCCCTCCACTTT	CASNPTGSYSPLHF
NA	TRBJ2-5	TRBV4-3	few	TGCGCCAGCAGCCAAATCAGGGGGGACCAAGAGACCCAGTACTTC	CASSQIRGDQETQYF